This T cell receptor (beta chain) originates from a study of shared clonotypes between healthy human individuals. Naive CD8 isolation took CD45RO-negative cells positively selected for CCR7 and excluded terminally differentiated effector memory CD45RA+ cells. The repertoire was sequenced with immunoSEQ multiplex PCR; TCRdb's copy has only in-frame clones and lacks some. The sample lists roughly 890,000 clones, 90% to 95% occurring once. There are 15 residues in the CDR3. The V segment lost 7 bases and the J segment 8 bases; nucleotides outside the gene matches: 10. Germline CDR1 is MDHEN and CDR2 is SYDVKM.

The chain combines TRBV28 with TRBJ2-2; 10 bases fit TRBD2. This receptor was identified in a man between 25 and 39 years old in good health. The material sequenced was naive CD8+ T cells sorted from blood. The chain's CDR3 is CASTSQREGLGELFF. The CDR3 DNA reads as TGTGCCAGCACTTCCCAGCGGGAGGGTTTAGGGGAGCTGTTTTTT.